The 26 T cell receptor beta chains below all came from one sample that was sequenced in a study of blood T cell repertoires in COVID-19. The assay was immunoSEQ multiplex PCR, and TCRdb's table has in-frame clones only and misses some. The repertoire holds roughly 70,000 clones, with about 80% as singletons. The sequenced sample was peripheral blood. Source of these receptors: a man between 65 and 85 years old who had recovered from COVID-19.

The V gene is TRBV7-2, the J gene TRBJ2-3; D gene ambiguous. Between the trimmed V and J ends, which lost 2 bases and 5 bases, there was a span of 14 bases. Germline lookup yields CDR1 SGHTA and CDR2 FQGNSA. This CDR3 comprises 15 residues. In DNA form, the CDR3 reads TGTGCCAGCAGCTTACTCGGCCGGAGTGTAGATACGCAGTATTTT. The encoded protein is CASSLLGRSVDTQYF.

This clone has more than one count but fewer than ten. V and J are TRBV5-6 and TRBJ2-2, with a tentative D call TRBD1 (5 bases). The CDR3 consists of 16 residues. Trimming cost V 0 bases and J 1 base, with 10 bases left between them. The V gene's germline CDR1 is SGHDT and CDR2 YYEEEE. CDR3 protein: CASSLVGAVNTGELFF. CDR3 nucleotides: TGTGCCAGCAGCTTGGTTGGGGCGGTGAACACCGGGGAGCTGTTTTTT.

Only one count was recorded for this clone. V gene TRBV11-3 combines with J gene TRBJ1-2; D remains unclear. Germline V gives CDR1 SGHNT, CDR2 YENEEA. V lost 1 base to trimming and J lost 1 base, with 7 bases between them. This CDR3 has 14 amino acids. The CDR3 DNA is TGTGCCAGCAGCTTAGGCCAGTATAACTATGGCTACACCTTC. It codes for CASSLGQYNYGYTF.

This clone was seen a few times. The V gene is TRBV6-1, the J gene TRBJ2-5; a possible D gene is TRBD2 (6 bases). CDR3 length: 13 residues. Germline-derived CDR1 and CDR2 are MNHNS and SASEGT. V lost 3 bases to trimming and J lost 5 bases, with 10 bases between them. The DNA for the CDR3 is TGTGCCAGCAGTGACCGTCGGGGGGAGACCCAGTACTTC. Its protein is CASSDRRGETQYF.

This clone was detected only a few times. The V and J genes are TRBV6-6 and TRBJ1-6, with 7 bases that match TRBD1. This CDR3 comprises 15 residues. The J segment lost 10 bases and the V segment lost 2 bases, leaving 8 bases of the junction unmatched. The V gene's germline CDR1 is MNHNY and CDR2 SVGAGI (reference sequence). The DNA of the CDR3 is TGTGCCAGCAGTTACCAGGGGGTGTCAGACTCACCCCTCCACTTT. Its translation is CASSYQGVSDSPLHF.

The chain recombines TRBV16 with TRBJ2-2; D might be TRBD1 (6 bases). The CDR3 loop spans 15 amino acids. Deletions cut 3 bases from V and 3 bases from J, with 11 bases between. Germline assignment: CDR1 KGHSY and CDR2 FQNENV. CDR3 in DNA: TGTGCCAGCAGCCAGACGACAGGTCACACCGGGGAGCTGTTTTTT. Protein: CASSQTTGHTGELFF.

The chain recombines TRBV3-1 (or the pseudogene TRBV3-2) with TRBJ2-3; 8 nucleotides line up with TRBD2. The germline V gene encodes CDR1 LGHDT and CDR2 YNNKEL (reference sequence). V was pared by 11 bases and J by 2 bases, with 9 bases of the junction left unmatched. This CDR3 region has 14 residues. The CDR3 protein is CAPRDGRATDTQYF. The CDR3 DNA reads TGTGCCCCTAGGGACGGGAGGGCCACAGATACGCAGTATTTT.

This clone was seen a single time. The chain couples TRBV3-1 (or the pseudogene TRBV3-2) to TRBJ1-5; D gene ambiguous. Germline CDR1 reads LGHDT; CDR2 reads YNNKEL (reference sequence). With 0 bases removed from V and 0 bases from J, the gap between germline ends came to 6 bases. The CDR3 consists of 15 residues. CDR3 coding DNA: TGTGCCAGCAGCCAAGAATTCAATAGCAATCAGCCCCAGCATTTT. Translated: CASSQEFNSNQPQHF.

This rearrangement joins TRBV21-1 to TRBJ2-6; TRBD1, the table's D call, was not compared with the DNA. TRBV21-1 is listed as a pseudogene. CDR3 length equals 19 residues. CDR3 loop: CASSKEFRGVSSGANVLTF. CDR3 coding DNA: TGTGCCAGCAGCAAAGAATTCAGGGGCGTAAGCTCTGGGGCCAACGTCCTGACTTTC.

The rearrangement joins TRBV6-2 or TRBV6-3 to TRBJ2-2, with TRBD2 matching 7 bases. Per germline, CDR1 MNHEY and CDR2 SVGEGT. V shed 8 bases and J 5 bases; nucleotides not matched to a gene: 8. The CDR3 is 14 amino acids. The CDR3 DNA follows: TGTGCCAGCCGTTTGGGGGGAGGGACCGGGGAGCTGTTTTTT. Translation gives CASRLGGGTGELFF.

A few counts support this clone. The chain links TRBV28 to TRBJ1-2; D uncertain. Trimming cost V 7 bases and J 7 bases, with 16 bases left between them. The CDR3 consists of 13 residues. CDR1 and CDR2 from the germline V gene are MDHEN and SYDVKM. CDR3 nucleotide sequence: TGTGCCAGCACCTATCGGGGAACGGGTGGCTACACCTTC. Protein sequence: CASTYRGTGGYTF.

The chain links TRBV5-1 to TRBJ2-1; D is perhaps TRBD1 (5 bases). Germline V gene lookup returns CDR1 SGHRS and CDR2 YFSETQ. The ends were cut back, 5 bases at V and 2 bases at J, with 11 bases in the middle. The CDR3 totals 14 residues. CDR3 nucleotides: TGCGCCAGCAGAACCCAGGGCCCCTACAATGAGCAGTTCTTC. It codes for CASRTQGPYNEQFF. Looking up the rest from reference TRBV5-1 and TRBJ2-1 gives the full variable domain: KAGVTQTPRYLIKTRGQQVTLSCSPISGHRSVSWYQQTPGQGLQFLFEYFSETQRNKGNFPGRFSGRQFSNSRSEMNVSTLELGDSALYLCASRTQGPYNEQFFGPGTRLTVL.

This rearrangement joins TRBV7-2 to TRBJ2-3, with D unresolved. Trimming removed 2 bases at V and 3 bases at J, with 15 bases between. The CDR3 runs 16 residues. Germline CDR1 reads SGHTA; CDR2 reads FQGNSA. The CDR3 region is CASSLSQRRTTDTQYF. CDR3 sequence (DNA): TGTGCCAGCAGCTTAAGTCAAAGAAGAACAACAGATACGCAGTATTTT.

The genes are TRBV4-2 and TRBJ2-5; 11 bases are shared with TRBD2. V trimming: 2 bases; J trimming: 5 bases; junction bases outside the gene matches: 7. The CDR3 extends over 16 amino acids. Germline assignment: CDR1 LGHNA and CDR2 YNFKEQ. As DNA, the CDR3 is TGTGCCAGCAGCCAAAGTAGCGGGGGGGCCGGGGAGACCCAGTACTTC. It translates to CASSQSSGGAGETQYF.

This clone was seen more than once but under ten times. The rearrangement joins TRBV4-2 to TRBJ2-7; 10 nucleotides match TRBD1. Germline assignment: CDR1 LGHNA and CDR2 YNFKEQ. V trimming: 1 base; J trimming: 1 base; junction bases outside the gene matches: 1. This CDR3 region has 15 residues. As DNA, the CDR3 is TGTGCCAGCAGCCAAGGGACAGGGGGTTCCTACGAGCAGTACTTC. Amino acid sequence: CASSQGTGGSYEQYF.

The chain employs TRBV5-1 and TRBJ2-1; a possible D gene is TRBD1 (6 bases). The V end lost 4 bases, the J end lost 3 bases, and 14 bases lay between the germline ends. The CDR3 extends over 15 amino acids. Germline values: CDR1 SGHRS, CDR2 YFSETQ. The CDR3 is CASSTGSGIYNEQFF. The CDR3 DNA follows: TGCGCCAGCAGCACAGGGTCCGGGATCTACAATGAGCAGTTCTTC.

This clone was detected only a few times. The DNA for the CDR3 is TGTGCCAGCAGCCACGACAGCTCTGGGGCCAACGTCCTGACTTTC. Translating gives CASSHDSSGANVLTF. The J gene is TRBJ2-6, the V gene TRBV7-9; perhaps TRBD1 as D (5 bases). The CDR3 has 15 amino acids. Between the trimmed V and J ends, which lost 5 bases and 0 bases, there was a span of 8 bases. CDR1 is SEHNR and CDR2 is FQNEAQ in the germline V gene (reference sequence). The complete variable domain, with remaining parts taken from reference TRBV7-9 and TRBJ2-6, reads DTGVSQNPRHKITKRGQNVTFRCDPISEHNRLYWYRQTLGQGPEFLTYFQNEAQLEKSRLLSDRFSAERPKGSFSTLEIQRTEQGDSAMYLCASSHDSSGANVLTFGAGSRLTVL.

This clone has more than one count but fewer than ten. The J gene is TRBJ2-5, the V gene TRBV7-2; D might be TRBD2 (5 bases). The germline CDR1 and CDR2 sequences are SGHTA and FQGNSA. Trimming took 1 base from V and 7 from J, leaving 13 bases between them. The length of the CDR3 is 14 residues. This CDR3 reads CASSLDGVVGTQYF. The CDR3 DNA is TGTGCCAGCAGCTTAGACGGGGTGGTGGGGACCCAGTACTTC.

The genes are TRBV28 and TRBJ2-6; 8 bases agree with TRBD2. The germline V gene has CDR1 MDHEN and CDR2 SYDVKM. The J segment lost 0 bases and the V segment lost 2 bases, leaving 3 bases of the junction unmatched. The CDR3 has 17 residues. CDR3: CASSLTGGSSGANVLTF. The CDR3 bases are TGTGCCAGCAGTTTAACGGGGGGGAGCTCTGGGGCCAACGTCCTGACTTTC.

The CDR3 reads CASSFSSGGSTDTQYF. CDR3 coding DNA: TGTGCCAGCAGCTTCTCGAGCGGGGGGTCCACAGATACGCAGTATTTT. The chain combines TRBV5-4 with TRBJ2-3; TRBD2 matches at 9 bases. The CDR3 has 16 amino acids. Germline CDR1 SGHNT, CDR2 YYREEE (reference sequence). Germline trimming cut 2 bases from V and 2 bases from J; bases unmatched to any gene: 6.

The chain combines TRBV3-1 (or the pseudogene TRBV3-2) with TRBJ1-1; perhaps TRBD1 as D (6 bases). Looked up from germline, CDR1 is LGHDT and CDR2 is YNNKEL (reference sequence). The V end was cut by 0 bases, the J end by 5 bases, with 13 bases between. CDR3 length: 15 amino acids. The CDR3 sequence: CASSQDIPGVTEAFF. The CDR3 bases are TGTGCCAGCAGCCAAGATATCCCAGGGGTGACTGAAGCTTTCTTT.

This clone was detected only a few times. The chain couples TRBV23-1 to TRBJ2-2; TRBD1 might be the D (5 bases). TRBV23-1 is an ORF for which the function is uncertain. V was cut by 3 bases and J by 0 bases, with 11 bases left in between. The CDR3 length is 16 residues. The CDR3 is CASSQEDRPNTGELFF. The CDR3, as DNA: TGCGCCAGCAGTCAGGAAGACAGACCGAACACCGGGGAGCTGTTTTTT.

This clone was seen once. This rearrangement joins TRBV7-2 to TRBJ2-5, with a tentative D call TRBD2 (7 bases). The CDR3 runs to 15 residues. Trimming removed 7 bases from V and 2 bases from J, with 17 bases in between. Germline V gives CDR1 SGHTA, CDR2 FQGNSA. The CDR3 spells CASTLDSGTQETQYF. The CDR3 DNA reads as TGTGCCAGCACCTTGGACAGCGGGACACAAGAGACCCAGTACTTC.

V gene TRBV7-2 combines with J gene TRBJ1-1, with D hard to call. This CDR3 contains 13 residues. Germline-derived CDR1 and CDR2 are SGHTA and FQGNSA. V was shortened by 5 bases and J by 2 bases, with 9 bases between the two germline ends. The CDR3 region has the DNA TGTGCCAGCAGCGCCACAGATAACACTGAAGCTTTCTTT. Its translation is CASSATDNTEAFF.

This clone was seen only a few times. The rearrangement uses TRBV27 and TRBJ2-2, with 8 positions matching TRBD1. The CDR3 has 14 amino acids. Germline V gene sequence: CDR1 MNHEY, CDR2 SMNVEV (reference sequence). Trimming removed 4 bases from V and 6 bases from J; junction bases left unmatched: 4. CDR3 region: CASSWGQDPGELFF. The CDR3, as DNA: TGTGCCAGCAGTTGGGGACAGGATCCCGGGGAGCTGTTTTTT.

The chain uses TRBV6-5 and TRBJ1-5, with D perhaps TRBD1 (6 bases). The length of the CDR3 is 13 residues. The germline V gene has CDR1 MNHEY and CDR2 SVGAGI. Trimming cost V 6 bases and J 7 bases, with 13 bases left between them. The chain's CDR3 is CASRGTSGQPQHF. The CDR3 coding sequence is TGTGCCAGCAGGGGGACAAGTGGACAGCCCCAGCATTTT.